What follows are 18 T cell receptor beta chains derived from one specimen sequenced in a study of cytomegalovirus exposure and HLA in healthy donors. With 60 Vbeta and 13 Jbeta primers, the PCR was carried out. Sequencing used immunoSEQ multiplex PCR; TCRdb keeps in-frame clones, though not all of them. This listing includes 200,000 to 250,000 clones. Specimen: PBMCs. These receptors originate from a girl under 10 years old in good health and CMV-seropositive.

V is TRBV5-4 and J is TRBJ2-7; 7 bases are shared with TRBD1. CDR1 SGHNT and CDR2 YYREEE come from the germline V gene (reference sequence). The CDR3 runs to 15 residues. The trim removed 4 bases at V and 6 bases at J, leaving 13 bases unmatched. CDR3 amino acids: CASSTVTGQYVEQYF. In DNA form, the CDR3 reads TGTGCCAGCAGCACGGTTACGGGACAGTACGTCGAGCAGTACTTC. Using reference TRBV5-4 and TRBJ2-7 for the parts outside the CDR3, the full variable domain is ETGVTQSPTHLIKTRGQQVTLRCSSQSGHNTVSWYQQALGQGPQFIFQYYREEENGRGNFPPRFSGLQFPNYSSELNVNALELDDSALYLCASSTVTGQYVEQYFGPGTRLTVT.

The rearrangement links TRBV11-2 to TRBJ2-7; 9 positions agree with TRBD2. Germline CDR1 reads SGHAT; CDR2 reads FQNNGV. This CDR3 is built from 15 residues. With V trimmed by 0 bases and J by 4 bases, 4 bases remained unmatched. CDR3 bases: TGTGCCAGCAGCTTAGACGGGACTAGCAGTTACGAGCAGTACTTC. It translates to CASSLDGTSSYEQYF.

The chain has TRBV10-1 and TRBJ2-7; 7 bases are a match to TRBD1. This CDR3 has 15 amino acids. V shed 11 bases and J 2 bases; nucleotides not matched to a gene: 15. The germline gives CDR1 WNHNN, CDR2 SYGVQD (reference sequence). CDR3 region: CAGGQVIIEPYEQYF. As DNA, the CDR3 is TGCGCCGGCGGACAGGTAATCATCGAACCCTACGAGCAGTACTTC.

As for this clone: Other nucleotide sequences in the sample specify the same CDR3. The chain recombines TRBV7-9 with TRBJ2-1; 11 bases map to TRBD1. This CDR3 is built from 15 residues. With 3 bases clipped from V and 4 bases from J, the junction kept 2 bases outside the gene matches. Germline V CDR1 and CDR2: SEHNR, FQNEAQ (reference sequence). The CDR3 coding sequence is TGTGCCAGCAGCTTGGGACAGGGGGAGTACAATGAGCAGTTCTTC. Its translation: CASSLGQGEYNEQFF.

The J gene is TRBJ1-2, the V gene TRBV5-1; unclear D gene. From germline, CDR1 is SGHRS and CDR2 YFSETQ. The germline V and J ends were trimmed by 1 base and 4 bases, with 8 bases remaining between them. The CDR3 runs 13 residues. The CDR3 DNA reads TGCGCCAGCAGCTTGTCGCAGGCCTATGGCTACACCTTC. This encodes CASSLSQAYGYTF. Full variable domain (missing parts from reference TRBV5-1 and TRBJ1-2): KAGVTQTPRYLIKTRGQQVTLSCSPISGHRSVSWYQQTPGQGLQFLFEYFSETQRNKGNFPGRFSGRQFSNSRSEMNVSTLELGDSALYLCASSLSQAYGYTFGSGTRLTVV.

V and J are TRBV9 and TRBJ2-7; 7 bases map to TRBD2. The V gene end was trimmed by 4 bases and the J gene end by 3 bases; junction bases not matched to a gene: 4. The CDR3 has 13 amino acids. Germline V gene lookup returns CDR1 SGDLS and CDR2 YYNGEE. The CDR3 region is CASSREDRYEQYF. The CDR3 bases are TGTGCCAGCAGCCGGGAGGACCGCTACGAGCAGTACTTC. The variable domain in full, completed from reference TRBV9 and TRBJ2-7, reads DSGVTQTPKHLITATGQRVTLRCSPRSGDLSVYWYQQSLDQGLQFLIQYYNGEERAKGNILERFSAQQFPDLHSELNLSSLELGDSALYFCASSREDRYEQYFGPGTRLTVT.

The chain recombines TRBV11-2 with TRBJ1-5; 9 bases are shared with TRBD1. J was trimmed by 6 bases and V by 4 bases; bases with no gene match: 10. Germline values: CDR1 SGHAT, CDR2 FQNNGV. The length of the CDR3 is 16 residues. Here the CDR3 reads CASSSGQGKFGQPQHF. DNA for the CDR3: TGTGCCAGCAGCTCCGGACAGGGGAAATTTGGTCAGCCCCAGCATTTT. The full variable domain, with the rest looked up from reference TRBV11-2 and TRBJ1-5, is EAGVAQSPRYKIIEKRQSVAFWCNPISGHATLYWYQQILGQGPKLLIQFQNNGVVDDSQLPKDRFSAERLKGVDSTLKIQPAKLEDSAVYLCASSSGQGKFGQPQHFGDGTRLSIL.

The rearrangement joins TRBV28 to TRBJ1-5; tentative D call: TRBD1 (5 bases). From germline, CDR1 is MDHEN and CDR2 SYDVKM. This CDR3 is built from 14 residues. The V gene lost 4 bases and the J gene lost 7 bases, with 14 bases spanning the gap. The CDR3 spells CASSWSGSRQPQHF. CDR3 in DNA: TGTGCCAGCAGTTGGTCAGGGTCCAGACAGCCCCAGCATTTT.

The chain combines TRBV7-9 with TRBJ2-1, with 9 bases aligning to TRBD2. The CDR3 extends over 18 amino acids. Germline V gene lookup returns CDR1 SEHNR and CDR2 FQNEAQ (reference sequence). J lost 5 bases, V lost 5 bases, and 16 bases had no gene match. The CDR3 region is CASSIRGGVGGGDNEQFF. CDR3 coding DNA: TGTGCCAGCAGCATTAGAGGGGGAGTCGGCGGGGGGGACAATGAGCAGTTCTTC.

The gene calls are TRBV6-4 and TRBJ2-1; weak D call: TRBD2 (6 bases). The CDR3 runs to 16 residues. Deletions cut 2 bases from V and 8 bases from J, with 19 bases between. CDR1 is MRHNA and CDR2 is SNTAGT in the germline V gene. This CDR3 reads CASSDPATGTLDEQFF. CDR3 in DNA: TGTGCCAGCAGTGACCCTGCGACCGGGACTCTCGATGAGCAGTTCTTC.

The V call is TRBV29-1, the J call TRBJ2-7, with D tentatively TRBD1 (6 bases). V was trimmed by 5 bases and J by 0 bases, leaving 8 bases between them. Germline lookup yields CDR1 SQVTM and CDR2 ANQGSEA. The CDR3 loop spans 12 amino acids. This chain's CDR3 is CSVPGHSYEQYF. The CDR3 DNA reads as TGCAGCGTTCCGGGACACTCCTACGAGCAGTACTTC.

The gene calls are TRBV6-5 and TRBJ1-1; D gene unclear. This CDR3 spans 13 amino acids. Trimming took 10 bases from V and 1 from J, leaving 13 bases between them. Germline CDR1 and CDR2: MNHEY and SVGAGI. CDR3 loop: CATSRATNTEAFF. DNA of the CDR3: TGTGCCACCTCGAGGGCGACGAACACTGAAGCTTTCTTT.

The CDR3 sequence is CASSLWRSVWDSSYNEQFF. DNA for the CDR3: TGTGCCAGCAGCTTATGGAGGTCCGTTTGGGACAGCTCCTACAATGAGCAGTTCTTC. The chain joins TRBV11-2 to TRBJ2-1; 7 nucleotides match TRBD1. With V trimmed by 2 bases and J by 0 bases, 13 bases remained unmatched. The germline V gene encodes CDR1 SGHAT and CDR2 FQNNGV. There are 19 residues in the CDR3.

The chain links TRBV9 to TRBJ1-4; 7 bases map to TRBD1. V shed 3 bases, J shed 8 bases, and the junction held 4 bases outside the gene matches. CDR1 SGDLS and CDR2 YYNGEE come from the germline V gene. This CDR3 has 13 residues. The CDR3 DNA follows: TGTGCCAGCAGCGCAGGACAGGCGGAAAAACTGTTTTTT. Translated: CASSAGQAEKLFF. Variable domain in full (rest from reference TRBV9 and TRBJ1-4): DSGVTQTPKHLITATGQRVTLRCSPRSGDLSVYWYQQSLDQGLQFLIQYYNGEERAKGNILERFSAQQFPDLHSELNLSSLELGDSALYFCASSAGQAEKLFFGSGTQLSVL.

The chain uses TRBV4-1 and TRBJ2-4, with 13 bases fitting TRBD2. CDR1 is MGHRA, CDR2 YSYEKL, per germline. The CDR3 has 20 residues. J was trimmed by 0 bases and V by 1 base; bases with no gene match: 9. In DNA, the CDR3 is TGCGCCAGCAGCCAAGGGGCCGGGACTAGCGGGACCATAGCCAAAAACATTCAGTACTTC. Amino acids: CASSQGAGTSGTIAKNIQYF.

This CDR3 reads CASSLRGDGELFF. CDR3 DNA: TGTGCCAGCAGCTTACGAGGAGACGGGGAGCTGTTTTTT. The chain recombines TRBV11-2 with TRBJ2-2; no clear D. The CDR3 is made up of 13 amino acids. Trimming took off 2 bases at V and 7 bases at J, with 8 bases between the two ends. CDR1 is SGHAT, CDR2 FQNNGV, per germline.

The CDR3 loop is CASRREAPYNEQFF. The CDR3 DNA reads TGTGCCAGTAGGAGGGAGGCCCCCTACAATGAGCAGTTCTTC. V gene TRBV19 combines with J gene TRBJ2-1; tentative D call: TRBD2 (6 bases). V shed 6 bases and J shed 2 bases, with 11 bases lying between them. The CDR3 contains 14 residues. CDR1 is LNHDA and CDR2 is SQIVND in the germline V gene (reference sequence).

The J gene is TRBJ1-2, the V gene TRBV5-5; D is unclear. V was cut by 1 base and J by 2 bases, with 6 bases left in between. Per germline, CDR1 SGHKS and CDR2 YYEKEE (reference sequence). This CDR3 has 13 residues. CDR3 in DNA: TGTGCCAGCAGCTTGACCGAGAACTATGGCTACACCTTC. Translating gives CASSLTENYGYTF.